Presented here are 29 T cell receptor beta chains from one specimen sequenced in a study of tumor-infiltrating lymphocytes in localized non-small cell lung cancer. Using immunoSEQ multiplex PCR, the repertoire was profiled, and TCRdb retains in-frame clones only, with some absent. The data hold some 10,000 clones, with nearly 65% observed a single time. The sequenced material came from lung tumor tissue. The receptors here all came from a human donor with non-small cell lung cancer.

This clone has only a few counts. J is TRBJ2-3 and V is TRBV18; the D is unclear. Germline V gene sequence: CDR1 KGHSH, CDR2 LQKENI. V lost 5 bases to trimming and J lost 0 bases, with 6 bases between them. The CDR3 is 13 amino acids. The DNA for the CDR3 is TGTGCCAGCTCATCACAGAGCACAGATACGCAGTATTTT. As protein: CASSSQSTDTQYF. Full variable domain (missing parts from reference TRBV18 and TRBJ2-3): NAGVMQNPRHLVRRRGQEARLRCSPMKGHSHVYWYRQLPEEGLKFMVYLQKENIIDESGMPKERFSAEFPKEGPSILRIQQVVRGDSAAYFCASSSQSTDTQYFGPGTRLTVL.

The genes are TRBV5-1 and TRBJ2-2, with no clear D. The germline V and J ends were trimmed by 0 bases and 6 bases, with 6 bases remaining between them. This CDR3 has 13 amino acids. The germline CDR1 and CDR2 sequences are SGHRS and YFSETQ. The CDR3 DNA reads as TGCGCCAGCAGCTTGGCTAGGGCCGGGGAGCTGTTTTTT. It translates to CASSLARAGELFF.

V is TRBV11-2 and J is TRBJ2-2; D is unclear. The V and J ends lost 0 bases and 6 bases respectively, with 11 bases between them. This CDR3 has 15 amino acids. CDR1 and CDR2 (germline): SGHAT, FQNNGV. CDR3 region: CASSLDLAAAGELFF. CDR3 sequence (DNA): TGTGCCAGCAGCTTAGATTTGGCAGCAGCCGGGGAGCTGTTTTTT. Full variable domain (rest looked up from reference TRBV11-2 and TRBJ2-2): EAGVAQSPRYKIIEKRQSVAFWCNPISGHATLYWYQQILGQGPKLLIQFQNNGVVDDSQLPKDRFSAERLKGVDSTLKIQPAKLEDSAVYLCASSLDLAAAGELFFGEGSRLTVL.

The chain has TRBV28 and TRBJ1-5; TRBD1 is a possible D gene (5 bases). Trimming pared 5 bases from V and 7 bases from J, leaving 9 bases between. CDR3 length: 12 amino acids. Germline assignment: CDR1 MDHEN and CDR2 SYDVKM. This CDR3 is CASSPPGQPQHF. The DNA of the CDR3 is TGTGCCAGCAGTCCACCAGGGCAGCCCCAGCATTTT.

This chain uses TRBV11-3 with TRBJ2-7; maybe TRBD1 (5 bases). Trimming pared 1 base from V and 7 bases from J, leaving 11 bases between. Germline CDR1 and CDR2: SGHNT and YENEEA. The CDR3 contains 13 residues. In nucleotides, the CDR3 is TGTGCCAGCAGCTTAGTGCAGGGTGGGGAGCAGTACTTC. This gives the protein CASSLVQGGEQYF.

This chain links TRBV11-3 with TRBJ2-7; D might be TRBD1 (6 bases). Per germline, CDR1 SGHNT and CDR2 YENEEA. CDR3 length equals 13 residues. V shed 5 bases and J shed 6 bases, with 14 bases lying between them. CDR3 protein: CASSQGTLSEQYF. In DNA, the CDR3 is TGTGCCAGCAGCCAAGGGACACTCTCCGAGCAGTACTTC.

This sequence joins TRBV5-8 and TRBJ2-3; D gene uncertain. V lost 4 bases and J 8 bases, leaving 11 bases between the germline ends. CDR1 SGHTS and CDR2 YDEGEE come from the germline V gene. The CDR3 has 12 residues. In nucleotides, the CDR3 is TGTGCCAGCAGCCCGACGGGTGGTACGCAGTATTTT. It yields the protein CASSPTGGTQYF.

The CDR3 DNA is TGTGCCAGCAGCGGAGCCCCCCGGTTCGCCGAGCACACAGATACGCAGTATTTT. This sequence encodes CASSGAPRFAEHTDTQYF. The chain links TRBV9 to TRBJ2-3, with D unclear. The CDR3 contains 18 residues. Germline V lookup: CDR1 SGDLS, CDR2 YYNGEE. The V end lost 3 bases, the J end lost 2 bases, and 22 bases lay between the germline ends. Based on the CDR3 plus reference TRBV9 and TRBJ2-3, the full variable domain is DSGVTQTPKHLITATGQRVTLRCSPRSGDLSVYWYQQSLDQGLQFLIQYYNGEERAKGNILERFSAQQFPDLHSELNLSSLELGDSALYFCASSGAPRFAEHTDTQYFGPGTRLTVL.

This sequence joins TRBV7-9 and TRBJ2-1; 14 bases are a match to TRBD2. Per the germline V gene, CDR1 is SEHNR and CDR2 is FQNEAQ (reference sequence). The junction had 5 bases not matched to a gene; V was cut back by 4 bases and J by 9 bases. This CDR3 contains 15 residues. The chain's CDR3 is CASSSGLAGVSEQFF. The CDR3 DNA follows: TGTGCCAGCAGCTCGGGACTAGCGGGAGTGAGTGAGCAGTTCTTC.

The J gene is TRBJ2-5, the V gene TRBV5-1; D not resolved. In germline, CDR1 is SGHRS, CDR2 YFSETQ. The CDR3 has 13 residues. Trimming stripped 2 bases from V and 5 bases from J, with 10 bases between. The CDR3 sequence is CASSFRAPETQYF. CDR3 bases: TGCGCCAGCAGCTTCCGAGCGCCGGAGACCCAGTACTTC.

The chain recombines TRBV5-1 with TRBJ2-3; TRBD2 is a possible D gene (5 bases). Germline CDR1 and CDR2: SGHRS and YFSETQ. Trimming removed 1 base at V and 3 bases at J, with 12 bases between. The CDR3 loop spans 15 amino acids. In DNA form, the CDR3 reads TGCGCCAGCAGCTTGACTACGCCGGGGACAGATACGCAGTATTTT. It yields the protein CASSLTTPGTDTQYF.

This clone was seen a few times. The chain links TRBV6-5 to TRBJ1-4; D is undetermined. The length of the CDR3 is 14 residues. Trimming pared 6 bases from V and 7 bases from J, leaving 15 bases between. Germline CDR1 and CDR2: MNHEY and SVGAGI. The CDR3 nucleotides are TGTGCCAGCAGGGGAGCGGCCAGGCGTGAAAAACTGTTTTTT. It codes for CASRGAARREKLFF.

The chain recombines TRBV5-5 with TRBJ1-5; TRBD1 aligns across 9 bases. The CDR3 is 14 amino acids. Germline-derived CDR1 and CDR2 are SGHKS and YYEKEE (reference sequence). V shed 4 bases, J shed 8 bases, and the junction held 7 bases outside the gene matches. DNA of the CDR3: TGTGCCAGCAGCCCCCAGGACAGGGGAGAGCCCCAGCATTTT. This gives the protein CASSPQDRGEPQHF.

Relative to its sample, this clone is medium-sized (0.01 to 0.1%). The chain employs TRBV29-1 and TRBJ1-1; D is unresolved. Germline assignment: CDR1 SQVTM and CDR2 ANQGSEA. This CDR3 has 13 amino acids. V dropped 4 bases and J dropped 0 bases, with 9 bases sitting between them. As DNA, the CDR3 is TGCAGCGTTGGATGGCAGATGAACACTGAAGCTTTCTTT. It translates to CSVGWQMNTEAFF. Drawing the rest from reference TRBV29-1 and TRBJ1-1, the complete variable domain is SAVISQKPSRDICQRGTSLTIQCQVDSQVTMMFWYRQQPGQSLTLIATANQGSEATYESGFVIDKFPISRPNLTFSTLTVSNMSPEDSSIYLCSVGWQMNTEAFFGQGTRLTVV.

The chain employs TRBV6-5 and TRBJ2-1; 8 nucleotides line up with TRBD1. The CDR3 spans 16 residues. V lost 3 bases, J lost 0 bases, and 4 bases stayed unmatched. The germline V gene has CDR1 MNHEY and CDR2 SVGAGI. CDR3 protein: CASSYYRGSSYNEQFF. DNA of the CDR3: TGTGCCAGCAGTTATTACAGGGGGTCCTCCTACAATGAGCAGTTCTTC.

This clone was seen a few times. This chain connects TRBV7-9 to TRBJ2-5; maybe TRBD1 (7 bases). V was cut by 5 bases and J by 5 bases, with 21 bases left in between. The V gene's germline CDR1 is SEHNR and CDR2 FQNEAQ (reference sequence). The CDR3 consists of 16 residues. CDR3 nucleotides: TGTGCCAGCAGCCCGGGGGACAGCAATACCGTCGAGACCCAGTACTTC. This translates into CASSPGDSNTVETQYF.

The table lists this clone with a few counts. The chain couples TRBV7-2 to TRBJ1-6, with 7 bases fitting TRBD1. This CDR3 spans 15 amino acids. V was pared by 5 bases and J by 3 bases, with 4 bases of the junction left unmatched. CDR1 and CDR2 (germline): SGHTA, FQGNSA. The CDR3 here is CASSRGQVYNSPLHF. The CDR3 nucleotides read TGTGCCAGCAGCCGAGGACAGGTCTATAATTCACCCCTCCACTTT.

The chain has TRBV5-6 and TRBJ2-5; D tentatively reads TRBD1 or TRBD2 (5 bases each). V was trimmed by 3 bases and J by 3 bases, leaving 12 bases between them. Germline CDR1 reads SGHDT; CDR2 reads YYEEEE. There are 14 residues in the CDR3. The CDR3 sequence: CASSWGPVKETQYF. CDR3 bases: TGTGCCAGCAGCTGGGGACCAGTAAAAGAGACCCAGTACTTC.

The DNA for the CDR3 is TGCAGCGACTGGACTAGCGGGAGTCCTGAGCAGTTCTTC. It codes for CSDWTSGSPEQFF. The chain links TRBV29-1 to TRBJ2-1; 13 nucleotides line up with TRBD2. Germline V lookup: CDR1 SQVTM, CDR2 ANQGSEA. This CDR3 comprises 13 residues. V lost 7 bases, J lost 9 bases, and 6 bases stayed unmatched.

The chain couples TRBV7-9 to TRBJ1-5, with TRBD1 matching 7 bases. This CDR3 region has 14 residues. V dropped 3 bases and J dropped 7; count of bases not matched to a gene: 6. The germline V gene encodes CDR1 SEHNR and CDR2 FQNEAQ (reference sequence). The CDR3 nucleotides read TGTGCCAGCAGCTTCACAGGGGCCCAGCAGCCCCAGCATTTT. Its translation is CASSFTGAQQPQHF.

The chain couples TRBV7-9 to TRBJ2-1; D remains unclear. The CDR3 covers 12 residues. The V and J ends lost 4 bases and 6 bases respectively, with 7 bases between them. From germline, CDR1 is SEHNR and CDR2 FQNEAQ (reference sequence). The CDR3 sequence is CASSSRGNEQFF. CDR3 DNA sequence: TGTGCCAGCAGCTCTAGAGGCAATGAGCAGTTCTTC.

The chain combines TRBV29-1 with TRBJ1-1; no clear D. With 7 bases removed from V and 4 bases from J, the gap between germline ends came to 7 bases. CDR1 and CDR2 from the germline V gene are SQVTM and ANQGSEA. This CDR3 has 10 amino acids. The DNA of the CDR3 is TGCAGCGCAACGGTCACTGAAGCTTTCTTT. Translating it yields CSATVTEAFF.

This clone has only one observation. This chain uses TRBV11-2 with TRBJ1-4; no reliable D call. The CDR3 totals 14 residues. Germline CDR1 reads SGHAT; CDR2 reads FQNNGV. V dropped 4 bases and J dropped 7 bases, with 13 bases sitting between them. The DNA of the CDR3 is TGTGCCAGCAGCTCACCTGGGGTGGGTGAAAAACTGTTTTTT. Its translation: CASSSPGVGEKLFF.

The CDR3 loop reads CASSQEREPYNEQFF. The CDR3 bases are TGCGCCAGCAGCCAAGAACGGGAGCCCTACAATGAGCAGTTCTTC. The genes are TRBV4-1 and TRBJ2-1, with D possibly TRBD2 on 6 matching bases. The V gene lost 0 bases and the J gene lost 2 bases, with 8 bases spanning the gap. The CDR3 is made up of 15 amino acids. Germline V gene lookup returns CDR1 MGHRA and CDR2 YSYEKL.

In this sample, this clone turned up a few times. The chain is built from TRBV5-1 and TRBJ1-2; the match to TRBD1 covers 8 bases. The CDR3 length is 14 residues. Germline assignment: CDR1 SGHRS and CDR2 YFSETQ. J was trimmed by 4 bases and V by 3 bases; bases with no gene match: 5. The DNA for the CDR3 is TGCGCCAGCAGCTCGGGACAGGCGGTCTATGGCTACACCTTC. Translation gives CASSSGQAVYGYTF. The entire variable domain, with the rest obtained from reference TRBV5-1 and TRBJ1-2, is as follows: KAGVTQTPRYLIKTRGQQVTLSCSPISGHRSVSWYQQTPGQGLQFLFEYFSETQRNKGNFPGRFSGRQFSNSRSEMNVSTLELGDSALYLCASSSGQAVYGYTFGSGTRLTVV.

V is TRBV29-1 and J is TRBJ1-2; D uncertain. Germline values: CDR1 SQVTM, CDR2 ANQGSEA. The CDR3 runs 13 residues. V dropped 6 bases and J dropped 4 bases, with 15 bases sitting between them. The CDR3 here is CSVQWTPGYGYTF. DNA of the CDR3: TGCAGCGTCCAATGGACCCCGGGCTATGGCTACACCTTC.

The chain joins TRBV29-1 to TRBJ1-2; D ambiguous. Trimming pared 4 bases from V and 6 bases from J, leaving 15 bases between. CDR1 SQVTM and CDR2 ANQGSEA come from the germline V gene. This CDR3 is 13 amino acids long. This CDR3 reads CSVATDLRDGYTF. The CDR3 DNA reads TGCAGCGTTGCCACGGACCTCCGGGATGGCTACACCTTC.

This chain links TRBV10-2 with TRBJ2-2; 9 nucleotides align to TRBD1. Trimming cost V 6 bases and J 5 bases; bases outside gene matches: 7. Germline assignment: CDR1 WSHSY and CDR2 SAAADI. The CDR3 runs 15 residues. The CDR3 DNA reads TGCGCCAGCAGACAGGGGGCGAGAGGGACCGGGGAGCTGTTTTTT. It specifies CASRQGARGTGELFF.

The chain couples TRBV5-1 to TRBJ2-1; no clear D. V was trimmed by 0 bases and J by 10 bases, leaving 8 bases between them. Germline V lookup: CDR1 SGHRS, CDR2 YFSETQ. This CDR3 contains 12 residues. The CDR3 bases are TGCGCCAGCAGCTTGGAGGGTAACGAGCAGTTCTTC. It encodes CASSLEGNEQFF.